These T cell receptor beta chains were read from a single sample in a study of T cells in Graves' hyperthyroidism and ophthalmopathy. TCRdb redid the calling of the multiplex PCR reads with MiXCR, one entry per CDR3 protein. The data hold roughly 580,000 distinct CDR3 sequences, with around 45% observed a single time. The sample was peripheral blood or thyroid tissue (not recorded which). These receptors originate from a woman younger than 35 with Graves' hyperthyroidism. The CDR3 runs from the conserved cysteine through the conserved F or W. Each record gives: D gene, clone size, V gene, J gene, CDR3 DNA, CDR3 protein. D genes are given only for firm matches. Only part of the rows carry a size: once, few, many, or a class if the clone is expanded.

NA	few	TRBV20-1	TRBJ1-5	TGCAGTGCTAGTGAAGACAGTCCCAATCAGCCCCAGCATTTT	CSASEDSPNQPQHF
NA	NA	TRBV7-8	TRBJ2-6	TGTGCTACTGCCGGGACTTTAACTGGGGCCAACGTCCTGACTTTC	CATAGTLTGANVLTF
TRBD1	NA	TRBV2	TRBJ2-7	TGTGCCAGCAGTGAAGTGGCAGGGGGTTACGAGCAGTACTTC	CASSEVAGGYEQYF
TRBD2	NA	TRBV19	TRBJ2-7	TGTGCCAGTAGCCCTCTAGGACTAGCGGGAGTTTACGAGCAGTACTTC	CASSPLGLAGVYEQYF
TRBD1	few	TRBV11-2	TRBJ1-5	TGTGCCAGCAGCCAATTCAGGGGGTTCGGTCAGCCCCAGCATTTT	CASSQFRGFGQPQHF
TRBD1	NA	TRBV29-1	TRBJ1-2	TGCAGCGTTGCGGCAGGGGGGCTCAACTATGGCTACACCTTC	CSVAAGGLNYGYTF
NA	NA	TRBV10-3	TRBJ2-5	TGTGCCAGCATCAAGGGCGGACGGAAGTACCAAGAGACCCAGTACTTC	CASIKGGRKYQETQYF
NA	many	TRBV19	TRBJ1-2	TGTGCCAGTAGTATCGATGGAGGCTACACCTTC	CASSIDGGYTF
NA	once	TRBV7-2	TRBJ2-7	TGCGCCAGCAGCCAAGCCCCAGGAACAGTCTACGAGCAGTACTTC	CASSQAPGTVYEQYF
NA	NA	TRBV19	TRBJ1-1	TGTGCCTGGAGTTGGGGGACGGAGAACACTGAAGCTTTCTTT	CAWSWGTENTEAFF
NA	many	TRBV7-9	TRBJ1-2	TGTGCCAGCAGACGCTTTGACAGTCCCTATGGCTACACCTTC	CASRRFDSPYGYTF
TRBD2	NA	TRBV7-2	TRBJ2-7	TGTGCCAGCAGCAAAACTAGCGGGAGGACGAACGAGCAGTACTTC	CASSKTSGRTNEQYF
NA	few	TRBV20-1	TRBJ2-2	TGCAGTGCGAGAGGGGCGGGGACCGGGGAGCTGTTTTTT	CSARGAGTGELFF
NA	many	TRBV2	TRBJ1-1	TGTGCCAGCAGAGAGAGAAACACTGAAGCTTTCTTT	CASRERNTEAFF
NA	NA	TRBV7-9	TRBJ1-2	TGTGCCAGCAGCTTAGAAGGGGACACCCACTATGGCTACACCTTC	CASSLEGDTHYGYTF
TRBD2	NA	TRBV4-1	TRBJ2-6	TGCGCCAGCAGCCAAGATAGGCAGGGTGGGGGGGAGGCCAACGTCCTGACTTTC	CASSQDRQGGGEANVLTF
NA	NA	TRBV5-1	TRBJ1-4	TGCGCCAGCAGCTTGGGTGAACCGTTTAATGAAAAACTGTTTTTT	CASSLGEPFNEKLFF
TRBD2	NA	TRBV19	TRBJ2-2	TGTGCCACCTCGGAGCTAGCGGGAGTCGGCACCGGGGAGCTGTTTTTT	CATSELAGVGTGELFF
TRBD1	many	TRBV29-1	TRBJ1-1	TGCAGCGCCGCAGGGGGCGAGAACACTGAAGCTTTCTTT	CSAAGGENTEAFF
NA	many	TRBV7-9	TRBJ1-1	TGTGCCAGCAGCATTGACAGGCAGAACACTGAAGCTTTCTTT	CASSIDRQNTEAFF
TRBD2	NA	TRBV7-9	TRBJ2-7	TGTGCCAGCAGCCCCAGTTGGACTAGCGTCTACGAGCAGTACTTC	CASSPSWTSVYEQYF
TRBD1	NA	TRBV7-8	TRBJ1-2	TGTGCTAGAGATGACAGGGGATGGTATGGCTACACCTTC	CARDDRGWYGYTF
NA	many	TRBV29-1	TRBJ1-1	TGCAGCGTCTTTGGCAGAAACACTGAAGCTTTCTTT	CSVFGRNTEAFF
NA	NA	TRBV7-9	TRBJ2-7	TGTGCCAGCAGCCAAGATAAGCAGCAGTACTTC	CASSQDKQQYF
NA	NA	TRBV5-1	TRBJ1-6	TGTGCCAGCAGCTTGTCTCTTCAGGGTTTGAATTCACCCCTCCACTTT	CASSLSLQGLNSPLHF
TRBD1	few	TRBV7-2	TRBJ1-2	TGTGCCAGCAGCCTTCCGGGACAGGGGAGTCATGGCTACACCTTC	CASSLPGQGSHGYTF
TRBD1	NA	TRBV7-2	TRBJ1-1	TGTGCCAGCAGCTCCGGACAGGGCTCCGCTTTCTTT	CASSSGQGSAFF